This TCR beta chain comes out of a study of blood T cells in healthy people across ages. Notes on the study in general: Roughly linear age-related decline in beta diversity appeared, significant by age around 36.

V lost 7 bases and J 1 base, leaving 23 bases between the germline ends. Germline CDR1 reads MNHEY; CDR2 reads SMNVEV (reference sequence). CDR3 length: 18 residues. Combining a sample-barcoded 5' primer with a J-beta primer mix, a second PCR ran for 7 to 11 cycles. TCRdb reanalysed the 5' RACE reads using MiXCR and keeps one entry per CDR3 protein. Of approximately 760,000 distinct CDR3 sequences listed, just under 25% are singletons. Notes on this clonotype: Its specificity is not known.

In addition, the sample was reused for a study of T cells of mothers and their children. That work states: Donation was provided by three healthy Caucasian mothers along with their six children. A slight, non-significant increase in overlap was found for related mother-child pairs relative to unrelated pairs. None of the identified T cell clones proved to be persistent microchimeric clones.

The chain is built from TRBV27 and TRBJ2-1; D possibly matches TRBD1 or TRBD2 (5 bases each). The TCR originated in a boy aged 5-17 years in good health. The specimen was blood. The CDR3 nucleotides read TGTGCCAGCACAAACCAAAAAACCGGGACGTTGTCCTACAATGAGCAGTTCTTC. This gives the protein CASTNQKTGTLSYNEQFF.